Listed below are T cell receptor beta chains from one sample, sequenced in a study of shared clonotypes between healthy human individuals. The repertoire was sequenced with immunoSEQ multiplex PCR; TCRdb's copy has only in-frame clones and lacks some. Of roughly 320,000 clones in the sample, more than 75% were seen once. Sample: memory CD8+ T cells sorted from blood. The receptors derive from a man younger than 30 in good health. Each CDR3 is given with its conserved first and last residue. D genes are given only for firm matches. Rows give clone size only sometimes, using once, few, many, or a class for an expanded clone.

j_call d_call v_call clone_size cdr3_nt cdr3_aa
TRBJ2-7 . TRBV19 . TGTGCCAGTAGTAGAGGGGTCGGACGATACGACTACGAGCAGTACTTC CASSRGVGRYDYEQYF
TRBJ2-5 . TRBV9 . TGTGCCAGCAGCGTAGACGTTTCAGAGACCCAGTACTTC CASSVDVSETQYF
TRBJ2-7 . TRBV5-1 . TGCGCCAGCAGCTCCCTTGGATTCGCCGAACAGGGTGGCCTCTCCGAGCAGTACTTC CASSSLGFAEQGGLSEQYF
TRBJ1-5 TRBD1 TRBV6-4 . TGTGCCACCTCTTGGACAGGGACCCGGCCCCAGCATTTT CATSWTGTRPQHF
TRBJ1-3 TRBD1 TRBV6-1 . TGTGCCAGCAGTGAATGGACAGGACCTGGAAACACCATATATTTT CASSEWTGPGNTIYF
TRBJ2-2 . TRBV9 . TGTGCCAGCAGCGTATTTGCAAGTGGGAACACCGGGGAGCTGTTTTTT CASSVFASGNTGELFF
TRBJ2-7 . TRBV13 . TGTGCCACTACACAGGGTAGGGAGCAGTACTTC CATTQGREQYF
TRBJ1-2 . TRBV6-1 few TGTGCCAGCAGCACCAGGTGGGACTATGGCTACACCTTC CASSTRWDYGYTF
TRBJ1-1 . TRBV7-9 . TGTGCCAGCAGTTATACTTCCGGAGCCACTGAAGCTTTCTTT CASSYTSGATEAFF
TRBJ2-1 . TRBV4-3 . TGCGCCAGCAGCGAGGGGGTCATTTCCTACAATGAGCAGTTCTTC CASSEGVISYNEQFF
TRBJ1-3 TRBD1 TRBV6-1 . TGTGCCAGCCACAGGGGCCCTGGAAACACCATATATTTT CASHRGPGNTIYF